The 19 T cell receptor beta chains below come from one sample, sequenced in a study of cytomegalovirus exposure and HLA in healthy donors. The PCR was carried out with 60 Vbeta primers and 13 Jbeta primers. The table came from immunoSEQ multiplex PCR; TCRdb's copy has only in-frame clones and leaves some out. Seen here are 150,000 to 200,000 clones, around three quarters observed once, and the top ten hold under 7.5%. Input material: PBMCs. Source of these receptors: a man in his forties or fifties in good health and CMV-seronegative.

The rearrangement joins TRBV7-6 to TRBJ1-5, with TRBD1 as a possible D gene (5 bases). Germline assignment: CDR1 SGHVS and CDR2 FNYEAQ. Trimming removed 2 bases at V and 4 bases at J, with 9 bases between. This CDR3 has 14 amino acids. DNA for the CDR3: TGTGCCAGCAGCTTACAGGGAGGTAATCAGCCCCAGCATTTT. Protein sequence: CASSLQGGNQPQHF.

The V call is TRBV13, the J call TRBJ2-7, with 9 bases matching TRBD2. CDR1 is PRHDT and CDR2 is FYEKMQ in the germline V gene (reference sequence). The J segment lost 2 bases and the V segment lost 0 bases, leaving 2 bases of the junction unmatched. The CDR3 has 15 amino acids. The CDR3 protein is CASSLGLAGTYEQYF. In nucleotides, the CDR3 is TGTGCCAGCAGCTTAGGACTAGCGGGTACCTACGAGCAGTACTTC.

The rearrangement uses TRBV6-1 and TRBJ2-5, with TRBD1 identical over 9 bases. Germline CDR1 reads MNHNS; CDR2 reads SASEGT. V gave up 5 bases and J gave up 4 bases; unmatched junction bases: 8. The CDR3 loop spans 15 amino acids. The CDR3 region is CASSTHRGHGETQYF. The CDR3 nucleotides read TGTGCCAGCAGTACCCACAGGGGGCACGGAGAGACCCAGTACTTC.

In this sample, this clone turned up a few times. The CDR3 nucleotides read TGCGCCAGCACCCCCTGGGGAAAGGGAGACTCTGGAAACACCATATATTTT. It specifies CASTPWGKGDSGNTIYF. The J gene is TRBJ1-3, the V gene TRBV10-2, with no clear D. Trimming removed 7 bases from V and 0 bases from J, with 19 bases in between. The CDR3 sequence is 17 residues long. The germline CDR1 and CDR2 sequences are WSHSY and SAAADI.

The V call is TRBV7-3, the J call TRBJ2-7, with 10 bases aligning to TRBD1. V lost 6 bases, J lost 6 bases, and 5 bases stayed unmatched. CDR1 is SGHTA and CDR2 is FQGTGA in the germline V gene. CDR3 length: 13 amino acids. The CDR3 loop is CASSRDRGFEQYF. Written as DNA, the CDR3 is TGTGCCAGCAGTCGGGACAGGGGTTTCGAGCAGTACTTC.

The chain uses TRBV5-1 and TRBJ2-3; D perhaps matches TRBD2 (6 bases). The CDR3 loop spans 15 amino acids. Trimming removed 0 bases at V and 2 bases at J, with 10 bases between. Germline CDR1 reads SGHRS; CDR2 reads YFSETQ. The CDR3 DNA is TGCGCCAGCAGCTTGGGCGGGGTCCCCACAGATACGCAGTATTTT. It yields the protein CASSLGGVPTDTQYF. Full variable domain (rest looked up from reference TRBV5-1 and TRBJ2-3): KAGVTQTPRYLIKTRGQQVTLSCSPISGHRSVSWYQQTPGQGLQFLFEYFSETQRNKGNFPGRFSGRQFSNSRSEMNVSTLELGDSALYLCASSLGGVPTDTQYFGPGTRLTVL.

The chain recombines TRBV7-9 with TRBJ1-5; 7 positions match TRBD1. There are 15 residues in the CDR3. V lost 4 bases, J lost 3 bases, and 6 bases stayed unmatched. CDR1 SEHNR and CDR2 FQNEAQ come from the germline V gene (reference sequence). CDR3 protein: CASSSQGSSNQPQHF. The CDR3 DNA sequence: TGTGCCAGCAGCTCACAGGGGTCCTCCAATCAGCCCCAGCATTTT.

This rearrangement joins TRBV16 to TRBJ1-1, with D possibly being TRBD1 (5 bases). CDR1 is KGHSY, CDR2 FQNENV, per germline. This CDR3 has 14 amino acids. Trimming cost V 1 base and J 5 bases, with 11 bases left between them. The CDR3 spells CASSQLQGSTEAFF. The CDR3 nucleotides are TGTGCCAGCAGCCAATTGCAGGGTTCGACTGAAGCTTTCTTT. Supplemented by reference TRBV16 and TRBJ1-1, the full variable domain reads GEEVAQTPKHLVRGEGQKAKLYCAPIKGHSYVFWYQQVLKNEFKFLISFQNENVFDETGMPKERFSAKCLPNSPCSLEIQATKLEDSAVYFCASSQLQGSTEAFFGQGTRLTVV.

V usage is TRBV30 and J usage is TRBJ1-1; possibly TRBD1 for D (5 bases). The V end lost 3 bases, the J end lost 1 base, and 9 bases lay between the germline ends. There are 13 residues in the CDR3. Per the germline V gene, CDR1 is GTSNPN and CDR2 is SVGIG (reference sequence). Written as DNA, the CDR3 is TGTGCCTGGAGACGAGGACAGAACACTGAAGCTTTCTTT. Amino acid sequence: CAWRRGQNTEAFF. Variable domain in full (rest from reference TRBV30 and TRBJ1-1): SQTIHQWPATLVQPVGSPLSLECTVEGTSNPNLYWYRQAAGRGLQLLFYSVGIGQISSEVPQNLSASRPQDRQFILSSKKLLLSDSGFYLCAWRRGQNTEAFFGQGTRLTVV.

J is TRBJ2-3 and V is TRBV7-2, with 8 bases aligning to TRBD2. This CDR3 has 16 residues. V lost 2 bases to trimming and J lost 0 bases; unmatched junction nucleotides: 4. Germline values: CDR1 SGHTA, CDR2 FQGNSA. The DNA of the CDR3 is TGTGCCAGCAGCTTAAAGACGGGGGGGAGCACAGATACGCAGTATTTT. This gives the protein CASSLKTGGSTDTQYF.

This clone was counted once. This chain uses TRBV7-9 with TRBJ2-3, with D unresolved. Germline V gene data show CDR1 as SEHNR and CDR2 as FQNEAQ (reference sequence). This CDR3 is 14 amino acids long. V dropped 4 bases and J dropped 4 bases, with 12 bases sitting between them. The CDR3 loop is CASSSPRVPDTQYF. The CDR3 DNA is TGTGCCAGCAGCTCCCCCCGGGTCCCAGATACGCAGTATTTT.

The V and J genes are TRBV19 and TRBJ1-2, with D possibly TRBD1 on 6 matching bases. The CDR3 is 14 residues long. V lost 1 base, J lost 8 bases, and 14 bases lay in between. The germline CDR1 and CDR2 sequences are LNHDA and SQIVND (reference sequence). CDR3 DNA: TGTGCCAGTAGTATAGCGGCAACAGGGAACGGCTACACCTTC. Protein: CASSIAATGNGYTF.

The CDR3 is CASSSQGINTEAFF. The DNA of the CDR3 is TGTGCCAGTAGCTCCCAGGGAATAAACACTGAAGCTTTCTTT. The chain joins TRBV19 to TRBJ1-1; a weak D match, TRBD1 (5 bases). Trimming shortened V by 6 bases and J by 2 bases, and 13 bases separated the two germline ends. CDR1 is LNHDA and CDR2 is SQIVND in the germline V gene (reference sequence). The CDR3 sequence is 14 residues long.

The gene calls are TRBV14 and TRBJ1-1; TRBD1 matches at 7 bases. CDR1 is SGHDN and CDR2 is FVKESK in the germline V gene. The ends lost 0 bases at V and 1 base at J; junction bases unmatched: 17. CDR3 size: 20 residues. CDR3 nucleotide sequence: TGTGCCAGCAGCCAAGATTGGGGCCTGGGGGTGGACAGGAGGAACACTGAAGCTTTCTTT. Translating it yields CASSQDWGLGVDRRNTEAFF.

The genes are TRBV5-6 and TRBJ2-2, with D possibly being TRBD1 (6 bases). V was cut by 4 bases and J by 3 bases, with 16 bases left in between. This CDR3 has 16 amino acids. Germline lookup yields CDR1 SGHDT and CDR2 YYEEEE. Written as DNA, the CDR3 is TGTGCCAGCAGCCCGCAGGGACAAGAAGACACCGGGGAGCTGTTTTTT. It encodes CASSPQGQEDTGELFF. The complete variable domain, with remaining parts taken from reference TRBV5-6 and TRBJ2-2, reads DAGVTQSPTHLIKTRGQQVTLRCSPKSGHDTVSWYQQALGQGPQFIFQYYEEEERQRGNFPDRFSGHQFPNYSSELNVNALLLGDSALYLCASSPQGQEDTGELFFGEGSRLTVL.

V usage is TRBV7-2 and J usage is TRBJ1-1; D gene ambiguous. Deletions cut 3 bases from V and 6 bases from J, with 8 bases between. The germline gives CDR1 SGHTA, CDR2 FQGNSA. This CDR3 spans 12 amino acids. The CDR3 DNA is TGTGCCAGCAGCTTTGGGGAGGCTGAAGCTTTCTTT. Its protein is CASSFGEAEAFF.

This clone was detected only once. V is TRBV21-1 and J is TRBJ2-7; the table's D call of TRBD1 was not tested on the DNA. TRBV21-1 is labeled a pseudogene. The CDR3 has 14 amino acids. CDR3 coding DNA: TGTGCCAGCAGGACAGGGGGCAGCTCCTACGAGCAGTACTTC. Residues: CASRTGGSSYEQYF.

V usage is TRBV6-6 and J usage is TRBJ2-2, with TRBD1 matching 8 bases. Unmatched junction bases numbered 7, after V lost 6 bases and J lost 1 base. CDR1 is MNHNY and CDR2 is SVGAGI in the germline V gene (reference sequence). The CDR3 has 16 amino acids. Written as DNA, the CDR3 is TGTGCCAGCAGGGAAAGCGGACAGGGGAACACCGGGGAGCTGTTTTTT. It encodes CASRESGQGNTGELFF.

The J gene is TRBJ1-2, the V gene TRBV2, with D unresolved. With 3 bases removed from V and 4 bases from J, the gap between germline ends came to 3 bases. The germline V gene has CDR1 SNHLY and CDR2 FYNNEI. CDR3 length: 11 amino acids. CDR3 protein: CASSDRYGYTF. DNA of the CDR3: TGTGCCAGCAGTGACCGCTATGGCTACACCTTC.